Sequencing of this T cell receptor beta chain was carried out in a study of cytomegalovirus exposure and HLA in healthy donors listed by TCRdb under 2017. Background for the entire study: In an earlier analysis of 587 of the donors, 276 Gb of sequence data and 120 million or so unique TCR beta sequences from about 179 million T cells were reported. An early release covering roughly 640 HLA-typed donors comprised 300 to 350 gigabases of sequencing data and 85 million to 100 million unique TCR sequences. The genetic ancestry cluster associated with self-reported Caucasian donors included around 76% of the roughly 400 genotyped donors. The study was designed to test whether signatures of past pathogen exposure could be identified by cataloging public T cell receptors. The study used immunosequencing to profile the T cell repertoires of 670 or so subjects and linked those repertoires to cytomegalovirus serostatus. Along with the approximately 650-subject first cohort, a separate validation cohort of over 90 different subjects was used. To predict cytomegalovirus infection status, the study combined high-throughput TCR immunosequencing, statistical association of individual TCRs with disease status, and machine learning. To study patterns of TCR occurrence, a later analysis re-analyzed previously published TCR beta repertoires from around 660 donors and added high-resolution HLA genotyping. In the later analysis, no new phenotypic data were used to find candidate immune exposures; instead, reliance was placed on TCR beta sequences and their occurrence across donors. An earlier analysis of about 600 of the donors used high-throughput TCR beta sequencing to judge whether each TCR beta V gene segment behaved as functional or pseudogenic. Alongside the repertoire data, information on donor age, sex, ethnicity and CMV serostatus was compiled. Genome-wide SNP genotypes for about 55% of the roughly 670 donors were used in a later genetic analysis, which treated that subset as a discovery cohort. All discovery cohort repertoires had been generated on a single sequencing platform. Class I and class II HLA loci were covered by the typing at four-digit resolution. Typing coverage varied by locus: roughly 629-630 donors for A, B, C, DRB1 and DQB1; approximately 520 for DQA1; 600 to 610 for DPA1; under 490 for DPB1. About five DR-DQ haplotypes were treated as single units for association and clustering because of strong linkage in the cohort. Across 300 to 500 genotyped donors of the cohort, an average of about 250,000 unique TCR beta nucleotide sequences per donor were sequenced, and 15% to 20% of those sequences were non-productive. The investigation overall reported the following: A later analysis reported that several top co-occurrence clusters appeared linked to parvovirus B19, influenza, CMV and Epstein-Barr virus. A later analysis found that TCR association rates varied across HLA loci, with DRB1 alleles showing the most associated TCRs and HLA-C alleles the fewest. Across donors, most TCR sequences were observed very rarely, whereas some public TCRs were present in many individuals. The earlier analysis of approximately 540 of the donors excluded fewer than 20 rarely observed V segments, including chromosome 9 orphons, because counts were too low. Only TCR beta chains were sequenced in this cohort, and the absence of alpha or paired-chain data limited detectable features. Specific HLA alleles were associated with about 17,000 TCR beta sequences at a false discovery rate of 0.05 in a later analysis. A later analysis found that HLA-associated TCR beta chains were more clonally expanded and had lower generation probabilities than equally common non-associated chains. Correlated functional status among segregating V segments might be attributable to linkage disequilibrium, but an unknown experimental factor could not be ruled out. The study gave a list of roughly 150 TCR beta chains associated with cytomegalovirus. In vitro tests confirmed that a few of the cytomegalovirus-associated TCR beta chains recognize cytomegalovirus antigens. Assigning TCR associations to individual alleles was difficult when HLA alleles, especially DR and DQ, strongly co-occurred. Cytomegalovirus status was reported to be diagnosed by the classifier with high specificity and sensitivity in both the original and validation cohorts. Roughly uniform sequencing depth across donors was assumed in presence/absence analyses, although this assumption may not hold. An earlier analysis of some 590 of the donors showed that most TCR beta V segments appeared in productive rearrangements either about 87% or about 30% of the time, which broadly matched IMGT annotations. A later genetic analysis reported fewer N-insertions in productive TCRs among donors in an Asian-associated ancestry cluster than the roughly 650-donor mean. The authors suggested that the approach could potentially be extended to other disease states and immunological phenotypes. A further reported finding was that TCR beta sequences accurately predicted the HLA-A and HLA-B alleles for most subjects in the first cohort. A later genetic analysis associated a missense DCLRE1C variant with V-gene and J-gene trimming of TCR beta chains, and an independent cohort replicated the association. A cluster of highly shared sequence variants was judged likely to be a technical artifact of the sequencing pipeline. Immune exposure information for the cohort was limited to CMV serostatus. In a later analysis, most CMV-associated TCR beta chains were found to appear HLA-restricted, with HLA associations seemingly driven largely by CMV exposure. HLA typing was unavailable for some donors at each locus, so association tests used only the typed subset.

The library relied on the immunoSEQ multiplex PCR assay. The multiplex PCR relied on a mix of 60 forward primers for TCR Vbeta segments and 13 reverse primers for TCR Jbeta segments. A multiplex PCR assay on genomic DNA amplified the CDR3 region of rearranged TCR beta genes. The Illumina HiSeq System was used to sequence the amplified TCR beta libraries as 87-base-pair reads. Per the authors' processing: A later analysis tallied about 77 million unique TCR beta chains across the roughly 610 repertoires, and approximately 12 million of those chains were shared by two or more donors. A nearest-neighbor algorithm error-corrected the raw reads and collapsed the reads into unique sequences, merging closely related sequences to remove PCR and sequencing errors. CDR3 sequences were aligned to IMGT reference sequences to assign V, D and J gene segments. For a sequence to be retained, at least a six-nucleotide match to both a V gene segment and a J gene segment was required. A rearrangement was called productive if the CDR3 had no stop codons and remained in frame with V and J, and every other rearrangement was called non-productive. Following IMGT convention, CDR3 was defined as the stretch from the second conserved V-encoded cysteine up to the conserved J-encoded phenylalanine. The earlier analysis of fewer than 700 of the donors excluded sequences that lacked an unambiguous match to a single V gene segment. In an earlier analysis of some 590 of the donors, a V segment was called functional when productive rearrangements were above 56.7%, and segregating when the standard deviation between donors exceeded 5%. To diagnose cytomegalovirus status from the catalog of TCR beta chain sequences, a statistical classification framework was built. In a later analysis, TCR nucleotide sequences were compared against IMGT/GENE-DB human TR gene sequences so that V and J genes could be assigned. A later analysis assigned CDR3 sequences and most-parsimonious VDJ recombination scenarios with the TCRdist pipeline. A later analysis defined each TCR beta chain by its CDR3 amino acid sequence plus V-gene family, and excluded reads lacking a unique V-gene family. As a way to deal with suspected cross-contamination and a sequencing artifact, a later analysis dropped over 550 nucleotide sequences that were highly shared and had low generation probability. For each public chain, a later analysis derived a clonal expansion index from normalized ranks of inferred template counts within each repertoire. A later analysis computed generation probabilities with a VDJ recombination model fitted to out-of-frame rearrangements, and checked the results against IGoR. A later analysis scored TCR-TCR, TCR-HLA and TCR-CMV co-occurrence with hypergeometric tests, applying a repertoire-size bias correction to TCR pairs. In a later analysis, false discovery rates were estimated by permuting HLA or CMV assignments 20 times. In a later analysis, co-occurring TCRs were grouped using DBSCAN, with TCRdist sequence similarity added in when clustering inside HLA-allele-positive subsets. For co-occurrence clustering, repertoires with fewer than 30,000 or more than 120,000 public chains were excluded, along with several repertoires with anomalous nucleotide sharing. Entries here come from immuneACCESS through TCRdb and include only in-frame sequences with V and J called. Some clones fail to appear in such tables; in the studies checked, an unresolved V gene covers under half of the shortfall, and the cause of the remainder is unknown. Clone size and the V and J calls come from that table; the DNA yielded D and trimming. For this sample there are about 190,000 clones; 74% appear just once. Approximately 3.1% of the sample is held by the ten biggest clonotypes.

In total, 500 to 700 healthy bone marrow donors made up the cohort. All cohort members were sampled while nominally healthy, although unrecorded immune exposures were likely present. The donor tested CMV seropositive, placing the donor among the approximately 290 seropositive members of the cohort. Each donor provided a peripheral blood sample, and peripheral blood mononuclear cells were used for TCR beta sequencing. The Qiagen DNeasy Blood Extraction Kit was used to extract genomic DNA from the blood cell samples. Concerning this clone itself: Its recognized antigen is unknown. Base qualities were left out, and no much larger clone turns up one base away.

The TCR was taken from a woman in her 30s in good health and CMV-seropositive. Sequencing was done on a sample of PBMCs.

The bases are TGTGCCAGCAGTACCCTAGCGGGAGGGGAGACCCAGTACTTC. It specifies CASSTLAGGETQYF. The chain was built from TRBV28 and TRBJ2-5; TRBD2 agrees with 12 junctional bases. The germline V gene sets CDR1 to MDHEN and CDR2 to SYDVKM. Trimming removed 5 bases from V and 5 bases from J; the gene matches leave 3 bases unexplained. The CDR3 contains 14 residues, cysteine and phenylalanine counted. Of the read, only the CDR3 DNA is kept; its 42 bases are in frame from base 1.